This T cell receptor (beta chain) derives from a study of blood T cell repertoires in COVID-19. Study in general: Sources were T cells, B-cell-depleted T cells, or PBMCs; the material itself was cDNA or gDNA.

The authors' processing: Amplifying reference gene primers gave estimates of nucleated cell counts. The protocol was immunoSEQ multiplex PCR, while the TCRdb copy is restricted to in-frame clones and leaves out a portion. V and J calls and clone size are as listed in that table; D and trimming were resolved from the DNA. The repertoire holds under 200,000 clones, with about 83% as singletons. The CDR3 spans 15 residues. Germline V gene sequence: CDR1 MGHRA, CDR2 YSYEKL. The J segment lost 4 bases and the V segment lost 1 base, leaving 2 bases of the junction unmatched. There are a few counts of this clone.

The rearrangement links TRBV4-1 to TRBJ1-1; 11 bases align to TRBD1. The sequence derives from a woman aged 70-85 years with COVID-19, enrolled during active disease. Sequencing was done on a sample of peripheral blood. CDR3 protein: CASSQAGTGGTEAFF. Here the CDR3 DNA reads TGCGCCAGCAGCCAAGCCGGGACAGGGGGCACTGAAGCTTTCTTT.